This TCR beta chain came from a study of Ad26.COV2.S vaccination and SARS-CoV-2 variants. Germline V gene sequence: CDR1 SEHNR, CDR2 FQNEAQ (reference sequence). The CDR3 runs 13 residues. The V gene lost 5 bases and the J gene lost 7 bases, with 14 bases spanning the gap. Sequencing used immunoSEQ multiplex PCR; TCRdb keeps in-frame clones, though not all of them. The table records 300,000 to 400,000 clones, roughly 84% of them present only once. Findings of the study overall: Reported findings describe substantial breadth in spike-specific CD8+ and CD4+ T cell responses following vaccination.

Treatment defined: 15 to 20 received Ad26.COV2.S at low or high dose, single or two shots; 5 received placebo; per-sample allocation not given. Sampling was done on day 63 after the first vaccine or placebo injection. Within Boston, the person who donated was an adult of 18-55 years. This clone is a singleton in its sample. The antigen is unknown. The rearrangement uses TRBV7-9 and TRBJ1-1, with a tentative D call TRBD1 (5 bases). The TCR originated in a person aged 18-65 years who received the Ad26.COV2.S COVID-19 vaccine or a placebo. The source was peripheral blood, collected in a trial of Ad26.COV2.S vaccine versus placebo. In nucleotides, the CDR3 is TGTGCCAGCAGCCTCGTGGGGGTAGGTGAAGCTTTCTTT. Protein: CASSLVGVGEAFF. Full variable domain (remainder filled in from reference TRBV7-9 and TRBJ1-1): DTGVSQNPRHKITKRGQNVTFRCDPISEHNRLYWYRQTLGQGPEFLTYFQNEAQLEKSRLLSDRFSAERPKGSFSTLEIQRTEQGDSAMYLCASSLVGVGEAFFGQGTRLTVV.